One sample yielded the 10 T cell receptor beta chains listed below, sequenced in a study of OX40 agonist ivuxolimab in advanced cancers. Libraries were prepared by immunoSEQ multiplex PCR; TCRdb keeps only in-frame clonotypes and omits some of them. The data contain 45,000 to 65,000 clones, 85% to 90% of them singletons. The source material was CD4+ or CD8+ T cells sorted from blood, sampled in a trial of the OX40 agonist ivuxolimab. All receptors come from an adult with an advanced solid tumor such as melanoma, head and neck, liver or kidney cancer.

This chain links TRBV6-1 with TRBJ2-7; maybe TRBD1 (6 bases). The CDR3 runs 13 residues. With 9 bases removed from V and 3 bases from J, the gap between germline ends came to 15 bases. In germline, CDR1 is MNHNS, CDR2 SASEGT. CDR3 coding DNA: TGTGCCAGTCACTTGACAGGAGGCTACGAGCAGTACTTC. It yields the protein CASHLTGGYEQYF.

V is TRBV6-1 and J is TRBJ2-2; unclear D gene. Germline values: CDR1 MNHNS, CDR2 SASEGT. CDR3 length equals 13 residues. The CDR3 region has the DNA TGTGCTATTAAATCGCCGAACACCGGGGAGCTGTTTTTT. Translating gives CAIKSPNTGELFF.

The CDR3, as DNA: TGTGCCAGCAGCTTGGATCCTCAGAACACTGAAGCTTTCTTT. It specifies CASSLDPQNTEAFF. The chain links TRBV5-4 to TRBJ1-1, with D unclear. Trimming removed 0 bases at V and 1 base at J, with 7 bases between. CDR3 length equals 14 residues. Germline V gene data show CDR1 as SGHNT and CDR2 as YYREEE (reference sequence). Based on the CDR3 plus reference TRBV5-4 and TRBJ1-1, the full variable domain is ETGVTQSPTHLIKTRGQQVTLRCSSQSGHNTVSWYQQALGQGPQFIFQYYREEENGRGNFPPRFSGLQFPNYSSELNVNALELDDSALYLCASSLDPQNTEAFFGQGTRLTVV.

The chain couples TRBV20-1 to TRBJ1-1; D remains unclear. Germline V CDR1 and CDR2: DFQATT, SNEGSKA (reference sequence). The CDR3 extends over 11 amino acids. In DNA, the CDR3 is TGCTGCGGGATGTCCGACCTAGGGACTTTCTTT. Translation gives CCGMSDLGTFF.

The gene calls are TRBV25-1 and TRBJ2-5; D may match TRBD1 or TRBD2 (5 bases each). Germline V gene data show CDR1 as MGHDK and CDR2 as SYGVNS. This CDR3 spans 13 amino acids. V was clipped by 6 bases and J by 4 bases, with 12 bases between them. CDR3 residues: CASSPEGRETQYF. The CDR3 DNA sequence: TGTGCCAGCAGCCCAGAGGGGAGAGAGACCCAGTACTTC.

The J gene is TRBJ2-7, the V gene TRBV2; D is perhaps TRBD1 (5 bases). Germline V gives CDR1 SNHLY, CDR2 FYNNEI. CDR3 size: 13 residues. Trimming took 9 bases from V and 3 from J, leaving 15 bases between them. CDR3 residues: CARPPQGHYEQYF. CDR3 sequence (DNA): TGTGCCAGGCCCCCCCAGGGCCACTACGAGCAGTACTTC.

V gene TRBV10-3 combines with J gene TRBJ2-1, with D possibly matching TRBD2 (6 bases). The CDR3 extends over 13 amino acids. The V and J ends lost 0 bases and 12 bases respectively, with 12 bases between them. The V gene's germline CDR1 is ENHRY and CDR2 SYGVKD. CDR3 sequence reads: CAISESEGIGQFF. In DNA form, the CDR3 reads TGTGCCATCAGTGAGTCGGAGGGGATCGGGCAGTTCTTC.

V usage is TRBV4-1 and J usage is TRBJ1-6; D perhaps matches TRBD1 (5 bases). CDR1 and CDR2 (germline): MGHRA, YSYEKL. V shed 0 bases and J shed 7 bases, with 16 bases lying between them. CDR3 length: 17 amino acids. The CDR3 nucleotides are TGCGCCAGCAGCCAAGAGGGGTCCGGGGCGGGCAATTCACCCCTCCACTTT. Protein: CASSQEGSGAGNSPLHF.

This clone was observed a single time. The rearrangement joins TRBV28 to TRBJ2-7, with 7 bases that match TRBD1. The CDR3 has 13 amino acids. Looked up from germline, CDR1 is MDHEN and CDR2 is SYDVKM. J was trimmed by 5 bases and V by 7 bases; bases with no gene match: 8. The CDR3, as DNA: TGTGCCAGCATAGAACAGGGGTACCACGAGCAGTACTTC. This gives the protein CASIEQGYHEQYF.

The rearrangement uses TRBV28 and TRBJ1-5; D is unresolved. CDR3 length: 14 amino acids. Germline CDR1 MDHEN, CDR2 SYDVKM. Trimming left V 8 bases short and J 0 bases short, with 11 bases between. The CDR3 coding sequence is TGTGCCAGCGGGGAGGCATATAGCAATCAGCCCCAGCATTTT. The encoded protein is CASGEAYSNQPQHF.